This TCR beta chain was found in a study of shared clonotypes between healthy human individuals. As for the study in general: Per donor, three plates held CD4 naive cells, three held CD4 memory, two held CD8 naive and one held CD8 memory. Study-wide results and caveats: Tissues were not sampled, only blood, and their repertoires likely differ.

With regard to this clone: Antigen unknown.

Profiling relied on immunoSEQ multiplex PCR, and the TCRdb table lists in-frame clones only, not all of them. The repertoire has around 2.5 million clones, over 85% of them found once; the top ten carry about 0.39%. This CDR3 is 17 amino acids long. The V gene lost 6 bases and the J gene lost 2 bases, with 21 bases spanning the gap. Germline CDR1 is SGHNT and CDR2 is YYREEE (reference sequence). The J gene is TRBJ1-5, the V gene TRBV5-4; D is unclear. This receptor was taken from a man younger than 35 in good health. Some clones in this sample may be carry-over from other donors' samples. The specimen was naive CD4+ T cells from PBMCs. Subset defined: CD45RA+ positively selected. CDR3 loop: CASITPDSIGRNQPQHF. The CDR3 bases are TGTGCCAGCATCACCCCCGATTCGATCGGTCGCAATCAGCCCCAGCATTTT.